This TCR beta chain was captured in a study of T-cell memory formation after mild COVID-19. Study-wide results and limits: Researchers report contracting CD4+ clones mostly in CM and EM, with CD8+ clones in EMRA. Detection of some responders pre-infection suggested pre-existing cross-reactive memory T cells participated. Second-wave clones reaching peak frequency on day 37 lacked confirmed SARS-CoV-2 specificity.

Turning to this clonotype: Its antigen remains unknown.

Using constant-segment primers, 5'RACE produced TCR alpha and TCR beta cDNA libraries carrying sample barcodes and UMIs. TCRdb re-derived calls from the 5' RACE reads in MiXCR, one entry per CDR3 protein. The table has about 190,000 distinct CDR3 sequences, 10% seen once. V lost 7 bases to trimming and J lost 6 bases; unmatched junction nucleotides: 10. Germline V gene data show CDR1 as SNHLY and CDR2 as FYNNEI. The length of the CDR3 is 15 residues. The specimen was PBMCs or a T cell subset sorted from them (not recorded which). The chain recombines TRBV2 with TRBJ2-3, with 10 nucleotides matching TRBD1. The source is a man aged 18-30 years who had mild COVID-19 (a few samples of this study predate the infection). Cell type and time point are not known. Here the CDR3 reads CASTLDRGSWDTQYF. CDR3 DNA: TGTGCCAGCACCCTGGACAGGGGGTCGTGGGATACGCAGTATTTT.